Listed here are 25 T cell receptor beta chains from one sample, sequenced in a study of blood T cell repertoires in COVID-19. Only in-frame clones appear in the TCRdb table, and some are missing; sequencing was by immunoSEQ multiplex PCR. The repertoire consists of over 150,000 clones, with over 80% occurring once and the leading ten covering around 7%. The sequencing sample was made of peripheral blood. These receptors came from a middle-aged woman with COVID-19, enrolled during active disease.

J is TRBJ1-2 and V is TRBV19; the D gene is possibly TRBD1 (5 bases). The V end was cut by 7 bases, the J end by 4 bases, with 10 bases between. CDR1 LNHDA and CDR2 SQIVND come from the germline V gene (reference sequence). The CDR3 totals 12 residues. As DNA, the CDR3 is TGTGCCAGTAAGAGGGACTTCTATGGCTACACCTTC. Protein: CASKRDFYGYTF.

The genes are TRBV12-3 or TRBV12-4 and TRBJ1-6; no clear D. V lost 3 bases and J 10 bases, leaving 7 bases between the germline ends. The CDR3 runs to 12 residues. CDR3: CASSFGNSPLHF. In DNA form, the CDR3 reads TGTGCCAGCAGTTTCGGGAACTCACCCCTCCACTTT.

The chain links TRBV19 to TRBJ1-2, with 11 bases matching TRBD1. Germline CDR1 LNHDA, CDR2 SQIVND (reference sequence). CDR3 size: 17 residues. J lost 4 bases, V lost 4 bases, and 11 bases had no gene match. The CDR3 loop is CASSTPGTGGTPYGYTF. For the CDR3, the DNA is TGTGCCAGTAGTACCCCCGGGACAGGGGGGACTCCCTATGGCTACACCTTC. Filled out from reference TRBV19 and TRBJ1-2, the complete variable domain reads DGGITQSPKYLFRKEGQNVTLSCEQNLNHDAMYWYRQDPGQGLRLIYYSQIVNDFQKGDIAEGYSVSREKKESFPLTVTSAQKNPTAFYLCASSTPGTGGTPYGYTFGSGTRLTVV.

The chain combines TRBV5-1 with TRBJ2-3, with no clear D. The germline V and J ends were trimmed by 4 bases and 5 bases, with 8 bases remaining between them. The CDR3 has 12 residues. Germline V gene lookup returns CDR1 SGHRS and CDR2 YFSETQ. CDR3 sequence (DNA): TGCGCCAGCAGCCGCCGCGAAGATACGCAGTATTTT. Translation gives CASSRREDTQYF. The variable domain in full, completed from reference TRBV5-1 and TRBJ2-3, reads KAGVTQTPRYLIKTRGQQVTLSCSPISGHRSVSWYQQTPGQGLQFLFEYFSETQRNKGNFPGRFSGRQFSNSRSEMNVSTLELGDSALYLCASSRREDTQYFGPGTRLTVL.

The chain combines TRBV10-1 with TRBJ2-7; 12 bases match TRBD2. The CDR3 covers 18 residues. Germline V gene sequence: CDR1 WNHNN, CDR2 SYGVQD (reference sequence). Germline trimming cut 3 bases from V and 1 base from J; bases unmatched to any gene: 10. The CDR3 DNA reads TGCGCCAGCAGTGACCCCCCCCGCCTAGCGGGAGGGTCCTACGAGCAGTACTTC. Amino acids: CASSDPPRLAGGSYEQYF.

This sequence joins TRBV29-1 and TRBJ1-1; D is perhaps TRBD1 (6 bases). Germline V lookup: CDR1 SQVTM, CDR2 ANQGSEA. Deletions cut 5 bases from V and 2 bases from J, with 9 bases between. The CDR3 is made up of 12 amino acids. CDR3 DNA: TGCAGCGTTTACAGGGTCAACACTGAAGCTTTCTTT. It specifies CSVYRVNTEAFF.

V and J are TRBV3-1 (or the pseudogene TRBV3-2) and TRBJ2-5; D is unresolved. The CDR3 consists of 13 residues. V was pared by 2 bases and J by 5 bases, with 9 bases between. CDR1 is LGHDT and CDR2 is YNNKEL in the germline V gene (reference sequence). CDR3 coding DNA: TGTGCCAGCAGCCAAAACTTCCGGGAGACCCAGTACTTC. Translating gives CASSQNFRETQYF.

This chain links TRBV5-5 with TRBJ2-3, with 10 bases that match TRBD2. Per germline, CDR1 SGHKS and CDR2 YYEKEE (reference sequence). This CDR3 contains 16 residues. The junction had 8 bases not matched to a gene; V was cut back by 2 bases and J by 5 bases. The CDR3 loop is CASSFDTSGMVDTQYF. The CDR3 bases are TGTGCCAGCAGCTTCGACACTAGCGGGATGGTAGATACGCAGTATTTT.

J is TRBJ2-3 and V is TRBV24-1; D remains unclear. The ends were cut back, 0 bases at V and 3 bases at J, with 21 bases in the middle. This CDR3 comprises 19 residues. Germline CDR1 reads KGHDR; CDR2 reads SFDVKD. The CDR3 DNA reads as TGTGCCACCAGTGATTTGCCTCTATTAGGTGACTTCGGGACAGATACGCAGTATTTT. This translates into CATSDLPLLGDFGTDTQYF.

The rearrangement links TRBV10-3 to TRBJ1-5; 7 nucleotides align to TRBD1. CDR3 size: 12 residues. Germline assignment: CDR1 ENHRY and CDR2 SYGVKD. The trim removed 10 bases at V and 5 bases at J, leaving 5 bases unmatched. The CDR3 is CATRQGDQPQHF. The CDR3 bases are TGTGCCACCAGACAGGGAGATCAGCCCCAGCATTTT.

V is TRBV2 and J is TRBJ1-5; the D gene is possibly TRBD1 (5 bases). The V and J ends lost 3 bases and 4 bases respectively, with 10 bases between them. This CDR3 region has 14 residues. CDR1 is SNHLY and CDR2 is FYNNEI in the germline V gene. Written as DNA, the CDR3 is TGTGCCAGCAGTGAGCAGGGCAGAAATCAGCCCCAGCATTTT. Amino acids: CASSEQGRNQPQHF.

The DNA for the CDR3 is TGTGCCAGCAGCTTAGAGTGGGGGACTAGCACAGATACGCAGTATTTT. Its protein is CASSLEWGTSTDTQYF. The chain recombines TRBV13 with TRBJ2-3; the D gene is possibly TRBD2 (6 bases). The V gene's germline CDR1 is PRHDT and CDR2 FYEKMQ (reference sequence). The CDR3 has 16 residues. V was cut by 1 base and J by 0 bases, with 11 bases left in between.

In DNA form, the CDR3 reads TGTGCCAGCAGCGTAAGTGGGGGACTCTATGGCTACACCTTC. It codes for CASSVSGGLYGYTF. The gene calls are TRBV9 and TRBJ1-2; D is possibly TRBD1 (5 bases). Trimming removed 1 base from V and 4 bases from J, with 11 bases in between. This CDR3 has 14 residues. From germline, CDR1 is SGDLS and CDR2 YYNGEE.

The J gene is TRBJ2-3, the V gene TRBV2; 9 bases line up with TRBD2. The CDR3 runs 16 residues. Germline V gives CDR1 SNHLY, CDR2 FYNNEI. The V gene end was trimmed by 1 base and the J gene end by 2 bases; junction bases not matched to a gene: 4. The CDR3 nucleotides read TGTGCCAGCAGTGAAGGTACTAGCGGGTACACAGATACGCAGTATTTT. Translating gives CASSEGTSGYTDTQYF.

The V gene is TRBV12-3 or TRBV12-4, the J gene TRBJ1-1; the D gene is possibly TRBD1 (6 bases). Trimming took 8 bases from V and 10 from J, leaving 11 bases between them. The CDR3 extends over 10 amino acids. As DNA, the CDR3 is TGTGCCAGCGGGGGCCGAGGAGCTTTCTTT. This encodes CASGGRGAFF.

The genes are TRBV5-1 and TRBJ1-2; unclear D gene. V was cut by 4 bases and J by 8 bases, with 18 bases left in between. The CDR3 has 14 residues. Germline V gene data show CDR1 as SGHRS and CDR2 as YFSETQ. The CDR3 DNA follows: TGCGCCAGCAGCGAAGAGCCGCCGAGAGGAGGCTACACCTTC. Its protein product is CASSEEPPRGGYTF.

The chain is built from TRBV7-2 and TRBJ1-1, with D unclear. Germline V gene lookup returns CDR1 SGHTA and CDR2 FQGNSA. The CDR3 sequence is 13 residues long. Trimming stripped 2 bases from V and 1 base from J, with 5 bases between. CDR3 residues: CASSLSRNTEAFF. The DNA for the CDR3 is TGTGCCAGCAGCTTATCGCGGAACACTGAAGCTTTCTTT.

This chain joins TRBV11-3 and TRBJ2-1; 8 bases align to TRBD1. The junction had 7 bases not matched to a gene; V was cut back by 0 bases and J by 15 bases. The germline V gene has CDR1 SGHNT and CDR2 YENEEA. The CDR3 runs 13 residues. The DNA for the CDR3 is TGTGCCAGCAGCTTAGACCCGGGACAGGCCCCGTTCTTC. This translates into CASSLDPGQAPFF.

The genes are TRBV7-3 and TRBJ2-7; a possible D gene is TRBD1 (6 bases). This CDR3 has 18 amino acids. The germline V and J ends were trimmed by 5 bases and 5 bases, with 28 bases remaining between them. Per the germline V gene, CDR1 is SGHTA and CDR2 is FQGTGA. CDR3 DNA: TGTGCCAGCAGCCCCCCCACCCTCGAAGGGAACGAGGGGGACGAGCAGTACTTC. Amino acids: CASSPPTLEGNEGDEQYF.

The rearrangement uses TRBV2 and TRBJ2-5; D remains ambiguous. The CDR3 covers 11 residues. V was shortened by 7 bases and J by 5 bases, with 8 bases between the two germline ends. CDR1 and CDR2 (germline): SNHLY, FYNNEI. The CDR3 region has the DNA TGTGCCAGCACCATGCGGGAGACCCAGTACTTC. Its translation is CASTMRETQYF.

The rearrangement uses TRBV19 and TRBJ2-1, with D perhaps matching TRBD1 (5 bases). Trimming removed 5 bases at V and 6 bases at J, with 20 bases between. Per germline, CDR1 LNHDA and CDR2 SQIVND (reference sequence). The CDR3 length is 16 residues. The CDR3 DNA sequence: TGTGCCAGTAGTTATACCGGTCGACAGATGCTCAATGAGCAGTTCTTC. Its translation is CASSYTGRQMLNEQFF.

J is TRBJ2-7 and V is TRBV5-6; 10 nucleotides align to TRBD1. Germline CDR1 is SGHDT and CDR2 is YYEEEE. The CDR3 runs 15 residues. V shed 7 bases and J 3 bases; nucleotides not matched to a gene: 10. CDR3 loop: CASGYSGQGIYEQYF. The CDR3 region has the DNA TGTGCCAGCGGTTACTCGGGACAGGGGATCTACGAGCAGTACTTC. The full variable domain, completed using reference TRBV5-6 and TRBJ2-7, is DAGVTQSPTHLIKTRGQQVTLRCSPKSGHDTVSWYQQALGQGPQFIFQYYEEEERQRGNFPDRFSGHQFPNYSSELNVNALLLGDSALYLCASGYSGQGIYEQYFGPGTRLTVT.

This clone was observed a few times. The chain employs TRBV7-9 and TRBJ1-5; no reliable D call. V was pared by 3 bases and J by 4 bases, with 16 bases between. The CDR3 sequence is 16 residues long. Germline V gene data show CDR1 as SEHNR and CDR2 as FQNEAQ (reference sequence). The CDR3 reads CASSLGGLALNQPQHF. In DNA form, the CDR3 reads TGTGCCAGCAGCTTGGGAGGGCTTGCCCTAAATCAGCCCCAGCATTTT.

The chain carries TRBV6-5 and TRBJ1-5; no clear D. Trimming took 2 bases from V and 2 from J, leaving 4 bases between them. The CDR3 is 13 amino acids. Germline V gives CDR1 MNHEY, CDR2 SVGAGI. The CDR3 DNA is TGTGCCAGCAGTTACGGAGGCAATCAGCCCCAGCATTTT. Amino acids: CASSYGGNQPQHF.

This clone has more than one count but fewer than ten. The rearrangement links TRBV7-9 to TRBJ1-1; D is undetermined. Trimming stripped 5 bases from V and 1 base from J, with 17 bases between. The CDR3 spans 16 residues. Germline loops: CDR1 SEHNR, CDR2 FQNEAQ (reference sequence). The CDR3 is CASSPPINRENTEAFF. The CDR3 nucleotides are TGTGCCAGCAGCCCCCCCATCAATCGGGAGAACACTGAAGCTTTCTTT.